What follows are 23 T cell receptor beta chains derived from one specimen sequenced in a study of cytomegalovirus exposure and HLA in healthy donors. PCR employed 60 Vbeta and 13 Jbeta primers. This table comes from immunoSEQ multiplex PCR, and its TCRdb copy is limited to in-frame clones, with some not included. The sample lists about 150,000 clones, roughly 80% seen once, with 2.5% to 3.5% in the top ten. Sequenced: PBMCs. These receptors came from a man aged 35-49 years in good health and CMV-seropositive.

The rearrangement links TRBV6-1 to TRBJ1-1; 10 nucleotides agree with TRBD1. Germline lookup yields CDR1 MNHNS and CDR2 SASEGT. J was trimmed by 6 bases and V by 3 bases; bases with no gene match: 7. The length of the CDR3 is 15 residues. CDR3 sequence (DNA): TGTGCCAGCAGTGACCCCGGGACAGGGGAATCTGAAGCTTTCTTT. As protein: CASSDPGTGESEAFF.

The CDR3 DNA reads TGTGCCAGCAGCCCCCCAGACAGGGTAGAGTACGAGCAGTACTTC. Its translation is CASSPPDRVEYEQYF. The V gene is TRBV28, the J gene TRBJ2-7; 7 bases are shared with TRBD1. The CDR3 loop spans 15 amino acids. Germline V lookup: CDR1 MDHEN, CDR2 SYDVKM. The V segment lost 6 bases and the J segment 4 bases; nucleotides outside the gene matches: 12.

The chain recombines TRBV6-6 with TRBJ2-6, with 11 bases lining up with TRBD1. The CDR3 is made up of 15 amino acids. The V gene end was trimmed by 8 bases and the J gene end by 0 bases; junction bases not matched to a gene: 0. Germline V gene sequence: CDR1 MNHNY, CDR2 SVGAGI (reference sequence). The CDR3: CASGTGGSGANVLTF. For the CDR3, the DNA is TGTGCCAGCGGGACAGGGGGCTCTGGGGCCAACGTCCTGACTTTC.

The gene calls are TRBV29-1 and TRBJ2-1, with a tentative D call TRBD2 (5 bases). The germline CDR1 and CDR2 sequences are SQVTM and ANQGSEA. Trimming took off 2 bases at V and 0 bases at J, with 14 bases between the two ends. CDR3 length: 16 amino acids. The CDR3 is CSVESGLASSYNEQFF. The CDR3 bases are TGCAGCGTTGAATCCGGGTTAGCGTCCTCCTACAATGAGCAGTTCTTC.

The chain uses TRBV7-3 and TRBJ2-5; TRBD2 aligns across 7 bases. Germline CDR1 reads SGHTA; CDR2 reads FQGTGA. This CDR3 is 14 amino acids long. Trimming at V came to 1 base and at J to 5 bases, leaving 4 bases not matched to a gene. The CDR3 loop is CASSLSGSGETQYF. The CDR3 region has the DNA TGTGCCAGCAGCTTAAGCGGGAGCGGGGAGACCCAGTACTTC.

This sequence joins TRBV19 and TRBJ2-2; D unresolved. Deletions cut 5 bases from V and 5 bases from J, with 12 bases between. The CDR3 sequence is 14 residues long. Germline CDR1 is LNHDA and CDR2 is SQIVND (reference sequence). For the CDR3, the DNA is TGTGCCAGTAGTGCGGCAGTTGAAACCGGGGAGCTGTTTTTT. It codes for CASSAAVETGELFF.

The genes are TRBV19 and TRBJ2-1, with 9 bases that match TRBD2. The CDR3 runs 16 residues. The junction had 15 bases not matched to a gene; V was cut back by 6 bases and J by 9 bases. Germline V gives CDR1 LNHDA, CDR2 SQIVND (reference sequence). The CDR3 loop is CASSRIGAGGNGEQFF. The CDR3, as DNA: TGTGCCAGTAGCAGAATAGGCGCGGGAGGGAACGGTGAGCAGTTCTTC. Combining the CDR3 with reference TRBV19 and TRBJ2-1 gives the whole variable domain DGGITQSPKYLFRKEGQNVTLSCEQNLNHDAMYWYRQDPGQGLRLIYYSQIVNDFQKGDIAEGYSVSREKKESFPLTVTSAQKNPTAFYLCASSRIGAGGNGEQFFGPGTRLTVL.

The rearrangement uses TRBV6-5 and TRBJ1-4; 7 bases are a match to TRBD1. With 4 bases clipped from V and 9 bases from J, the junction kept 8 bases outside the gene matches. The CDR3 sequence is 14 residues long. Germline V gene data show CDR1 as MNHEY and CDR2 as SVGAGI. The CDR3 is CASSSTGRMKKLFF. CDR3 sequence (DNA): TGTGCCAGCAGTTCGACAGGGCGGATGAAAAAACTGTTTTTT.

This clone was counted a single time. The CDR3 region has the DNA TGTGCCAGCAGCCGCGGGACAGGGGGCGCCGGAGGCTACACCTTC. The encoded protein is CASSRGTGGAGGYTF. The chain recombines TRBV27 with TRBJ1-2; 12 bases match TRBD1. J lost 8 bases, V lost 6 bases, and 10 bases had no gene match. CDR1 MNHEY and CDR2 SMNVEV come from the germline V gene (reference sequence). This CDR3 has 15 amino acids.

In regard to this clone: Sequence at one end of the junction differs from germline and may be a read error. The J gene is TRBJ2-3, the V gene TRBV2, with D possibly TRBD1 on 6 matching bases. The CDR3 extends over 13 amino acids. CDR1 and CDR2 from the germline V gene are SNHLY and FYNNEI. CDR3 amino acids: CACRQDLTDTQYF. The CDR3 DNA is TGTGCCTGCAGACAGGACCTCACAGATACGCAGTATTTT.

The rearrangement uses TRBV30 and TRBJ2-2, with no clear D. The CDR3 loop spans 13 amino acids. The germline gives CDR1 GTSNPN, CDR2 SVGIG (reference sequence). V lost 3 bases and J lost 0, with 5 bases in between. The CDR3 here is CAWSYPNTGELFF. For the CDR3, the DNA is TGTGCCTGGAGCTACCCGAACACCGGGGAGCTGTTTTTT.

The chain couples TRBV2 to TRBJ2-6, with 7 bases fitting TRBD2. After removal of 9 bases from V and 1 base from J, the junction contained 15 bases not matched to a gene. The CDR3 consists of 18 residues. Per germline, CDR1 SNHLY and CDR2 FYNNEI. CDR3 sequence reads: CARGDGRLAPSGANVLTF. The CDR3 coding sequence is TGTGCCAGGGGGGACGGGAGACTAGCCCCATCTGGGGCCAACGTCCTGACTTTC.

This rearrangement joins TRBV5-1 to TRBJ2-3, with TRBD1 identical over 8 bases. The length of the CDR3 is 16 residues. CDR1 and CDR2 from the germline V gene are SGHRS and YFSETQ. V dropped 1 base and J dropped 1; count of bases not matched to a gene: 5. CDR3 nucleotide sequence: TGCGCCAGCAGCTTGTCTTCGGGACAGGGCACAGATACGCAGTATTTT. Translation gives CASSLSSGQGTDTQYF.

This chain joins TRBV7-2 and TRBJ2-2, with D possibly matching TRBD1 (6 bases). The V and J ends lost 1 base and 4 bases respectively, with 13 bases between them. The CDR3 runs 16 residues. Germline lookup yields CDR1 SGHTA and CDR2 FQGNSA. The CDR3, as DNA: TGTGCCAGCAGCTTAGTGGGGGCGTCGGGCACCGGGGAGCTGTTTTTT. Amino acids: CASSLVGASGTGELFF.

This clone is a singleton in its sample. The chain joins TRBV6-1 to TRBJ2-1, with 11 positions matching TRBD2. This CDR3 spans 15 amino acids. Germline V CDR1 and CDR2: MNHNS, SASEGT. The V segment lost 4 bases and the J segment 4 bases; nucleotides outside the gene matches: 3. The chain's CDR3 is CASSATSGSYNEQFF. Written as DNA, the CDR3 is TGTGCCAGCAGTGCAACTAGCGGGAGTTACAATGAGCAGTTCTTC.

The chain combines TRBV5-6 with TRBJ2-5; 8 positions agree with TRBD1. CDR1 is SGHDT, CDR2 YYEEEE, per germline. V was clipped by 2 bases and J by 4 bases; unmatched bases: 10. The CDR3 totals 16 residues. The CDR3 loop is CASSLRSGQGVETQYF. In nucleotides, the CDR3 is TGTGCCAGCAGCTTAAGGTCTGGACAGGGCGTAGAGACCCAGTACTTC.

DNA for the CDR3: TGTGCCAGCAGCCCGGGACAGGGAATCTCGTACAATGAGCAGTTCTTC. Its translation: CASSPGQGISYNEQFF. This chain links TRBV7-3 with TRBJ2-1, with 9 bases fitting TRBD1. This CDR3 is built from 16 residues. J lost 4 bases, V lost 5 bases, and 9 bases had no gene match. Germline values: CDR1 SGHTA, CDR2 FQGTGA. The full variable domain, rest sourced from reference TRBV7-3 and TRBJ2-1, is GAGVSQTPSNKVTEKGKYVELRCDPISGHTALYWYRQSLGQGPEFLIYFQGTGAADDSGLPNDRFFAVRPEGSVSTLKIQRTERGDSAVYLCASSPGQGISYNEQFFGPGTRLTVL.

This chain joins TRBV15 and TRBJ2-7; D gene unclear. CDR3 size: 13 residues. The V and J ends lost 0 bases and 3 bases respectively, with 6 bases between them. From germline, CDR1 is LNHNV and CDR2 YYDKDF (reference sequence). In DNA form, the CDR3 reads TGTGCCACCAGCAGAGAGTTTAGCTACGAGCAGTACTTC. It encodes CATSREFSYEQYF.

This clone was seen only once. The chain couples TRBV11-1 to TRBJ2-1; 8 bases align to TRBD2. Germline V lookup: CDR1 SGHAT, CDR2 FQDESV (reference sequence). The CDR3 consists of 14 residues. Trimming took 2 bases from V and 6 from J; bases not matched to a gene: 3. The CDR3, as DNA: TGTGCCAGCAGCTTATGGACTAGCTCCAATGAGCAGTTCTTC. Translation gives CASSLWTSSNEQFF.

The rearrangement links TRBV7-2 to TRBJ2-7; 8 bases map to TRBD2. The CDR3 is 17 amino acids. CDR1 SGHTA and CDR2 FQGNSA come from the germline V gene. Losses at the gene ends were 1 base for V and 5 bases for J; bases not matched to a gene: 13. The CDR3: CASSLDIRSGSPHEQYF. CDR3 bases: TGTGCCAGCAGCTTAGACATTCGCAGCGGGAGTCCACACGAGCAGTACTTC.

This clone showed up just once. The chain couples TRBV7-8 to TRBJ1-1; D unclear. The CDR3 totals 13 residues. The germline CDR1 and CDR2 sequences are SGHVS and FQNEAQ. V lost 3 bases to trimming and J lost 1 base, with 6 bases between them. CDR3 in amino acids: CASSLGRNTEAFF. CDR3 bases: TGTGCCAGCAGCTTGGGGAGGAACACTGAAGCTTTCTTT.

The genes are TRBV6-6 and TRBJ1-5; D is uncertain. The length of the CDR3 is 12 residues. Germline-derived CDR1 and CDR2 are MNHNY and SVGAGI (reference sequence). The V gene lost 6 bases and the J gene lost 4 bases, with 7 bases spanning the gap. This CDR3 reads CASSDFNQPQHF. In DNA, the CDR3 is TGTGCCAGCAGCGACTTTAATCAGCCCCAGCATTTT.

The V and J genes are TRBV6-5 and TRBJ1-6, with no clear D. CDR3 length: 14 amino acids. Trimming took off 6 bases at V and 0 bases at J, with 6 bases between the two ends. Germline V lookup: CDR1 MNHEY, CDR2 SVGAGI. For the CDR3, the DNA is TGTGCCAGCAGACAGAGCTCCTATAATTCACCCCTCCACTTT. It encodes CASRQSSYNSPLHF.